The rows below give T cell receptor beta chains drawn from one sample of a study of blood T cell repertoires in COVID-19. The protocol was immunoSEQ multiplex PCR, while the TCRdb copy is restricted to in-frame clones and leaves out a portion. This sample has around 130,000 clones, with about four fifths found just once. Sequenced: peripheral blood. Receptor source: a woman aged 50 to 65 with acute or convalescent COVID-19. The CDR3 runs from the conserved cysteine through the conserved F or W. A D gene is named only where the DNA matches it firmly. Clone size is given for some rows only: seen once, a few or many times, or a class if the clone is expanded.

clone_size,d_call,j_call,v_call,cdr3_nt,cdr3_aa
-,-,TRBJ1-5,TRBV5-1,TGCGCCAGCAGCTTGGACGGGAATCAGCCCCAGCATTTT,CASSLDGNQPQHF
-,-,TRBJ2-3,TRBV6-4,TGTGCCAGCAGTGACTCGAGGGATACGCAGTATTTT,CASSDSRDTQYF
few,-,TRBJ1-1,TRBV18,TGTGCCAGCTCACCGCAGGAAAGGGGGACTGAAGCTTTCTTT,CASSPQERGTEAFF
-,-,TRBJ1-3,TRBV19,TGTGCCAGTAGCAACGCCGTCAGCTCTGGAAACACCATATATTTT,CASSNAVSSGNTIYF
-,TRBD1,TRBJ1-6,TRBV28,TGTGCCAGCAGTTTATTACAGGGGCGCTCACCCCTCCACTTT,CASSLLQGRSPLHF
once,-,TRBJ1-1,TRBV9,TGTGCCAGCACCAAAGATGGGGGCGGCACTGAAGCTTTCTTT,CASTKDGGGTEAFF
-,TRBD1,TRBJ1-5,TRBV3-1/TRBV3-2,TGTGCCAGCAGCCAAGACTGGCAGGGGGCTCGTAATCAGCCCCAGCATTTT,CASSQDWQGARNQPQHF
-,TRBD1,TRBJ2-3,TRBV5-6,TGTGCCAGCAGCTTGAGACAGGGTGACGGAGATACGCAGTATTTT,CASSLRQGDGDTQYF
-,TRBD1,TRBJ1-1,TRBV7-2,TGTGCCAGCAGCTTAGCCCAGGGGGGAGAAGCTTTCTTT,CASSLAQGGEAFF
-,-,TRBJ2-7,TRBV19,TGTGCCAGTAGTATCGCGCTCCCCTACGAGCAGTACTTC,CASSIALPYEQYF
-,TRBD1,TRBJ1-1,TRBV19,TGTGCCAGTACCACTACCGGGACAGGGAACACTGAAGCTTTCTTT,CASTTTGTGNTEAFF